This TCR beta chain was found in a study of PD-1 blockade in classical Hodgkin lymphoma. Findings and caveats of the study: Nothing has yet pinned down what causes the repertoire differences, possibly disease activity or prior therapy. With CD4+ cells, TCR diversity rose significantly by C4D1, but not with CD8+ cells. Complete responders entered with baseline diversity on par with newly diagnosed patients, the results showed.

Comments on this clone: Antigen unknown.

The repertoire was sequenced with immunoSEQ multiplex PCR; TCRdb's copy has only in-frame clones and lacks some. The sample shows more than 25,000 clones, approximately 86% of them seen only once. Every one of the patients relapsed after autologous stem cell transplantation (brentuximab vedotin exposure was variable). Magnetic negative selection was used to purify CD8+ T cells from thawed PBMCs. Best responses were complete response, partial response or progressive disease. This CDR3 spans 16 amino acids. Trimming left V 0 bases short and J 3 bases short, with 16 bases between. In germline, CDR1 is SGHRS, CDR2 YFSETQ.

This clonotype originated in a human donor with classical Hodgkin lymphoma. Here the sequenced sample was CD8+ T cells from blood, taken at baseline. The J gene is TRBJ2-7, the V gene TRBV5-1, with D unclear. The CDR3 DNA reads as TGCGCCAGCAGCTTGGCGGCTACCGCAAACTACTACGAGCAGTACTTC. Its protein product is CASSLAATANYYEQYF.